Each of the 18 T cell receptor beta chains below was sequenced from the same sample in a study of shared clonotypes between healthy human individuals. Terminally differentiated effector memory CD45RA+ cells were excluded from the naive CD8 cells, which were CD45RO-negative and positively selected for CCR7. Generated by immunoSEQ multiplex PCR, the TCRdb table keeps only in-frame clones and is missing some. This table holds around 2.1 million clones, about 93% found once. The sample was naive CD8+ T cells from PBMCs. Receptor source: a man in his late teens or twenties in good health. Some clones in this sample may be carry-over from other donors' samples.

In its sample, this clone was seen once. The chain recombines TRBV12-5 with TRBJ1-1; the match to TRBD1 covers 7 bases. V was pared by 2 bases and J by 5 bases, with 11 bases of the junction left unmatched. The CDR3 spans 16 residues. The germline CDR1 and CDR2 sequences are LGHNT and FRNRAP. The CDR3 loop reads CASGLPTNRGWTEAFF. In DNA form, the CDR3 reads TGTGCTAGTGGTTTGCCGACGAACAGGGGATGGACTGAAGCTTTCTTT.

The J gene is TRBJ1-1, the V gene TRBV9; a possible D gene is TRBD1 (5 bases). The length of the CDR3 is 16 residues. Deletions cut 0 bases from V and 3 bases from J, with 15 bases between. CDR1 and CDR2 from the germline V gene are SGDLS and YYNGEE. CDR3 sequence (DNA): TGTGCCAGCAGCGTAGTAAGCGGGGGGGAGGACACTGAAGCTTTCTTT. It specifies CASSVVSGGEDTEAFF. Full variable domain (outside the CDR3, taken from reference TRBV9 and TRBJ1-1): DSGVTQTPKHLITATGQRVTLRCSPRSGDLSVYWYQQSLDQGLQFLIQYYNGEERAKGNILERFSAQQFPDLHSELNLSSLELGDSALYFCASSVVSGGEDTEAFFGQGTRLTVV.

The gene calls are TRBV9 and TRBJ1-2, with D uncertain. The CDR3 totals 15 residues. V was pared by 0 bases and J by 0 bases, with 9 bases between. Germline V gene lookup returns CDR1 SGDLS and CDR2 YYNGEE. Here the CDR3 reads CASSVGEGANYGYTF. CDR3 nucleotide sequence: TGTGCCAGCAGCGTAGGGGAGGGAGCTAACTATGGCTACACCTTC.

The gene calls are TRBV9 and TRBJ2-2; D may be TRBD1 (6 bases). CDR3 length: 16 residues. Germline V CDR1 and CDR2: SGDLS, YYNGEE. V lost 2 bases and J lost 1, with 12 bases in between. This CDR3 is CASSVSGVGNTGELFF. CDR3 DNA: TGTGCCAGCAGCGTCTCAGGGGTCGGGAACACCGGGGAGCTGTTTTTT.

V and J are TRBV7-9 and TRBJ2-1; 12 bases fit TRBD2. Germline assignment: CDR1 SEHNR and CDR2 FQNEAQ (reference sequence). The V and J ends lost 1 base and 1 base, in that order; junction bases with no gene match: 5. The CDR3 totals 18 residues. The CDR3 nucleotides are TGTGCCAGCAGCTTAGGGCTAGCGGGAGGGCCGTCCTACAATGAGCAGTTCTTC. Translating gives CASSLGLAGGPSYNEQFF.

This chain connects TRBV27 to TRBJ2-3, with D unclear. Trimming took off 2 bases at V and 2 bases at J, with 14 bases between the two ends. The length of the CDR3 is 16 residues. CDR1 and CDR2 from the germline V gene are MNHEY and SMNVEV (reference sequence). The CDR3 sequence is CASSLLQPSSTDTQYF. The CDR3 nucleotides read TGTGCCAGCAGTTTACTACAGCCATCGTCCACAGATACGCAGTATTTT.

The rearrangement links TRBV11-2 to TRBJ2-4, with TRBD1 matching 9 bases. The CDR3 runs 16 residues. The ends lost 5 bases at V and 3 bases at J; junction bases unmatched: 8. In germline, CDR1 is SGHAT, CDR2 FQNNGV. This CDR3 is CASSQQGAPGKNIQYF. The CDR3 coding sequence is TGTGCCAGCAGCCAACAGGGGGCGCCGGGCAAAAACATTCAGTACTTC.

This clone was seen only once. The V gene is TRBV11-3, the J gene TRBJ2-1; D ambiguous. Germline CDR1 reads SGHNT; CDR2 reads YENEEA. V was trimmed by 5 bases and J by 4 bases, leaving 9 bases between them. The CDR3 extends over 13 amino acids. The CDR3 reads CASSPHNYNEQFF. DNA for the CDR3: TGTGCCAGCAGCCCGCACAATTACAATGAGCAGTTCTTC.

The chain combines TRBV28 with TRBJ2-1; TRBD2 matches 11 bases. Germline V lookup: CDR1 MDHEN, CDR2 SYDVKM. CDR3 length equals 16 residues. After removal of 4 bases from V and 9 bases from J, the junction contained 11 bases not matched to a gene. The DNA of the CDR3 is TGTGCCAGCAGTTCCCCACTAGCGGGAGTAAGTGGTGAGCAGTTCTTC. Its protein product is CASSSPLAGVSGEQFF.

The V and J genes are TRBV6-5 and TRBJ2-7; 8 nucleotides agree with TRBD1. Germline trimming cut 5 bases from V and 4 bases from J; bases unmatched to any gene: 7. Germline V lookup: CDR1 MNHEY, CDR2 SVGAGI. This CDR3 has 14 residues. The CDR3 spells CASSTRGRRYEQYF. The CDR3 DNA is TGTGCCAGCAGTACCAGGGGGCGGAGGTACGAGCAGTACTTC.

This clone was detected once. The chain links TRBV7-3 to TRBJ2-2; possible D gene TRBD2, 5 bases. Germline assignment: CDR1 SGHTA and CDR2 FQGTGA. Trimming shortened V by 3 bases and J by 4 bases, and 15 bases separated the two germline ends. This CDR3 is 16 amino acids long. The CDR3 loop is CASSFFEGEGTGELFF. Written as DNA, the CDR3 is TGTGCCAGCAGCTTTTTTGAGGGAGAGGGCACCGGGGAGCTGTTTTTT. Full variable domain (rest looked up from reference TRBV7-3 and TRBJ2-2): GAGVSQTPSNKVTEKGKYVELRCDPISGHTALYWYRQSLGQGPEFLIYFQGTGAADDSGLPNDRFFAVRPEGSVSTLKIQRTERGDSAVYLCASSFFEGEGTGELFFGEGSRLTVL.

The V gene is TRBV5-1, the J gene TRBJ2-7; maybe TRBD1 (5 bases). Germline lookup yields CDR1 SGHRS and CDR2 YFSETQ. There are 14 residues in the CDR3. The V end was cut by 1 base, the J end by 4 bases, with 12 bases between. CDR3 coding DNA: TGCGCCAGCAGCTTGTCGAGGCAGGGTTACGAGCAGTACTTC. Its translation: CASSLSRQGYEQYF.

There are a few counts of this clone. The chain links TRBV2 to TRBJ2-1, with D hard to call. This CDR3 has 11 amino acids. V was trimmed by 10 bases and J by 8 bases, leaving 12 bases between them. The V gene's germline CDR1 is SNHLY and CDR2 FYNNEI. Here the CDR3 DNA reads TGTGCCACAGCAGTGTCTGATGAGCAGTTCTTC. It specifies CATAVSDEQFF.

The rearrangement links TRBV7-9 to TRBJ2-5; D may be TRBD1 or TRBD2 (5 bases each). V lost 6 bases to trimming and J lost 5 bases, with 16 bases between them. The CDR3 spans 14 residues. Germline V gene data show CDR1 as SEHNR and CDR2 as FQNEAQ (reference sequence). The chain's CDR3 is CASSIPGPRETQYF. In nucleotides, the CDR3 is TGTGCCAGCAGTATTCCGGGGCCTCGGGAGACCCAGTACTTC.

In this sample, this clone turned up a few times. The rearrangement joins TRBV5-4 to TRBJ1-1, with 8 positions matching TRBD1. Germline V gene sequence: CDR1 SGHNT, CDR2 YYREEE (reference sequence). The CDR3 covers 12 residues. Unmatched junction bases numbered 4, after V lost 4 bases and J lost 8 bases. Here the CDR3 DNA reads TGTGCCAGCAGCCCGACAGGGGCAGAAGCTTTCTTT. This encodes CASSPTGAEAFF.

V is TRBV2 and J is TRBJ2-7, with 11 bases fitting TRBD2. Trimming took 6 bases from V and 5 from J; bases not matched to a gene: 12. Germline CDR1 SNHLY, CDR2 FYNNEI. This CDR3 is built from 16 residues. The CDR3 reads CASRDRLAGLFDEQYF. CDR3 nucleotides: TGTGCCAGCAGGGATCGACTAGCGGGACTCTTCGACGAGCAGTACTTC.

The CDR3 spells CASSLSGRRSNYGYTF. In DNA, the CDR3 is TGTGCCAGCAGTTTATCGGGTCGGAGAAGTAACTATGGCTACACCTTC. V and J are TRBV27 and TRBJ1-2; D gene uncertain. Germline CDR1 reads MNHEY; CDR2 reads SMNVEV (reference sequence). V was clipped by 0 bases and J by 1 base, with 12 bases between them. The CDR3 length is 16 residues.

The chain combines TRBV6-5 with TRBJ2-1; 9 positions agree with TRBD2. There are 15 residues in the CDR3. V shed 6 bases, J shed 6 bases, and the junction held 9 bases outside the gene matches. In germline, CDR1 is MNHEY, CDR2 SVGAGI. CDR3 coding DNA: TGTGCCAGCAGGTATACACAGCGGGAGGTCAATGAGCAGTTCTTC. The encoded protein is CASRYTQREVNEQFF.